Presented here are 19 T cell receptor beta chains from one specimen sequenced in a study of shared clonotypes between healthy human individuals. Clones were read by immunoSEQ multiplex PCR, and TCRdb kept only the in-frame ones, dropping some. Of under 600,000 clones listed, more than 95% were seen once; the top ten hold 0.057%. Sample: naive CD4+ T cells sorted from blood. The sample's subset: CD45RA+ positively selected. The receptors derive from a woman in her 30s in good health.

The chain couples TRBV11-2 to TRBJ2-4; 14 nucleotides line up with TRBD2. The trim removed 5 bases at V and 0 bases at J, leaving 6 bases unmatched. CDR3 length: 18 amino acids. Germline CDR1 reads SGHAT; CDR2 reads FQNNGV. CDR3 amino acids: CASSPGLAGAIAKNIQYF. DNA of the CDR3: TGTGCCAGCAGCCCGGGACTAGCGGGGGCTATAGCCAAAAACATTCAGTACTTC.

The chain recombines TRBV5-1 with TRBJ2-2, with TRBD1 matching over 7 bases. The germline CDR1 and CDR2 sequences are SGHRS and YFSETQ. This CDR3 contains 15 residues. V trimming: 4 bases; J trimming: 4 bases; junction bases outside the gene matches: 7. DNA for the CDR3: TGCGCCAGCAGCCCCGACAGGGTTGGCACCGGGGAGCTGTTTTTT. Protein: CASSPDRVGTGELFF.

The chain employs TRBV28 and TRBJ2-1; 7 positions match TRBD2. With V trimmed by 6 bases and J by 12 bases, 8 bases remained unmatched. This CDR3 is 12 amino acids long. CDR1 and CDR2 from the germline V gene are MDHEN and SYDVKM. CDR3 loop: CASSYGLDWQFF. The CDR3 coding sequence is TGTGCCAGCAGCTACGGACTAGACTGGCAGTTCTTC.

The V call is TRBV30, the J call TRBJ2-7; 8 bases are shared with TRBD2. Germline V lookup: CDR1 GTSNPN, CDR2 SVGIG (reference sequence). There are 15 residues in the CDR3. V lost 2 bases to trimming and J lost 7 bases; unmatched junction nucleotides: 13. The CDR3 reads CAWSLLAANPGEQYF. CDR3 in DNA: TGTGCCTGGAGTTTACTAGCGGCCAACCCCGGGGAGCAGTACTTC.

This sequence joins TRBV5-6 and TRBJ2-5; TRBD2 matches 13 bases. This CDR3 region has 15 residues. The germline gives CDR1 SGHDT, CDR2 YYEEEE. The V and J ends lost 4 bases and 2 bases, in that order; junction bases with no gene match: 2. In DNA, the CDR3 is TGTGCCAGCAGCATACTAGCGGGAGGGCAAGAGACCCAGTACTTC. It specifies CASSILAGGQETQYF.

The chain links TRBV6-1 to TRBJ2-2, with 9 bases aligning to TRBD1. The germline V gene encodes CDR1 MNHNS and CDR2 SASEGT. After removal of 6 bases from V and 4 bases from J, the junction contained 6 bases not matched to a gene. The CDR3 is 15 residues long. The CDR3 DNA reads TGTGCCAGCAGGGGGGGACAGGGCGGCACCGGGGAGCTGTTTTTT. Its translation: CASRGGQGGTGELFF.

This clone was seen only once. This rearrangement joins TRBV9 to TRBJ1-4; no clear D gene. The CDR3 covers 16 residues. CDR1 is SGDLS and CDR2 is YYNGEE in the germline V gene. Trimming left V 4 bases short and J 3 bases short, with 16 bases between. CDR3 in DNA: TGTGCCAGCAGCCCTACTAGTCAAGGGTCTAATGAAAAACTGTTTTTT. This codes for CASSPTSQGSNEKLFF.

CDR3: CASSLTGLAGANEQFF. In DNA form, the CDR3 reads TGTGCCAGCAGCTTAACGGGACTAGCGGGAGCGAATGAGCAGTTCTTC. The rearrangement links TRBV7-9 to TRBJ2-1; 14 bases align to TRBD2. Trimming removed 2 bases from V and 7 bases from J; junction bases left unmatched: 4. The CDR3 has 16 amino acids. Germline lookup yields CDR1 SEHNR and CDR2 FQNEAQ (reference sequence).

This chain uses TRBV6-5 with TRBJ1-1; TRBD1 matches at 9 bases. V lost 6 bases and J lost 1; bases outside the gene matches: 6. The CDR3 contains 15 residues. The germline CDR1 and CDR2 sequences are MNHEY and SVGAGI. CDR3 region: CASRPQQGANTEAFF. The CDR3 coding sequence is TGTGCCAGCAGACCTCAACAGGGGGCGAACACTGAAGCTTTCTTT.

This clone was counted a single time. The chain joins TRBV27 to TRBJ1-5, with unresolved D. Germline CDR1 MNHEY, CDR2 SMNVEV (reference sequence). V gave up 4 bases and J gave up 0 bases, with 10 bases separating them. CDR3 length: 15 amino acids. The CDR3 sequence: CASSSRRYSNQPQHF. CDR3 bases: TGTGCCAGCAGTTCCCGGCGGTATAGCAATCAGCCCCAGCATTTT.

V is TRBV5-6 and J is TRBJ2-2; D ambiguous. The germline CDR1 and CDR2 sequences are SGHDT and YYEEEE. Trimming removed 1 base at V and 7 bases at J, with 8 bases between. This CDR3 spans 13 amino acids. The CDR3 DNA reads as TGTGCCAGCAGCTTGTTAACAGACGGGGAGCTGTTTTTT. The encoded protein is CASSLLTDGELFF.

The CDR3 protein is CASRDLRSEKLFF. CDR3 nucleotides: TGTGCCAGTAGAGATCTACGGAGTGAAAAACTGTTTTTT. V usage is TRBV19 and J usage is TRBJ1-4; no reliable D call. Germline V lookup: CDR1 LNHDA, CDR2 SQIVND (reference sequence). Trimming shortened V by 6 bases and J by 7 bases, and 12 bases separated the two germline ends. The CDR3 has 13 amino acids. The full variable domain, in which reference TRBV19 and TRBJ1-4 provide the parts outside the CDR3, is DGGITQSPKYLFRKEGQNVTLSCEQNLNHDAMYWYRQDPGQGLRLIYYSQIVNDFQKGDIAEGYSVSREKKESFPLTVTSAQKNPTAFYLCASRDLRSEKLFFGSGTQLSVL.

This rearrangement joins TRBV21-1 to TRBJ1-1. TRBV21-1 is labeled a pseudogene. The CDR3 runs 15 residues. The CDR3 DNA reads as TGTGCCAGCAGCAAAGCGGTTTGGGTCAACACTGAAGCTTTCTTT. Translating it yields CASSKAVWVNTEAFF.

This chain connects TRBV25-1 to TRBJ1-5, with a tentative D call TRBD1 (5 bases). Between the trimmed V and J ends, which lost 4 bases and 0 bases, there was a span of 7 bases. The CDR3 spans 14 residues. The germline gives CDR1 MGHDK, CDR2 SYGVNS. The CDR3 reads CASSATGSNQPQHF. DNA of the CDR3: TGTGCCAGCAGTGCCACAGGTAGCAATCAGCCCCAGCATTTT.

The chain joins TRBV6-4 to TRBJ2-3, with 10 bases identical to TRBD2. Trimming cost V 4 bases and J 4 bases; bases outside gene matches: 5. Germline assignment: CDR1 MRHNA and CDR2 SNTAGT. The CDR3 contains 15 residues. The DNA of the CDR3 is TGTGCCAGCAGTGCCTTGGGGACTAGCGCAGATACGCAGTATTTT. This encodes CASSALGTSADTQYF.

This chain joins TRBV18 and TRBJ1-3; D is uncertain. The V end was cut by 3 bases, the J end by 4 bases, with 22 bases between. The CDR3 has 18 residues. CDR1 is KGHSH and CDR2 is LQKENI in the germline V gene. CDR3 nucleotide sequence: TGTGCCAGCTCACCCCAAGGCCTGGGCCCGGTGGGAGGAAACACCATATATTTT. This encodes CASSPQGLGPVGGNTIYF.

This chain joins TRBV6-1 and TRBJ2-3, with D uncertain. Trimming removed 0 bases at V and 5 bases at J, with 9 bases between. The CDR3 is made up of 14 amino acids. Looked up from germline, CDR1 is MNHNS and CDR2 is SASEGT. CDR3 sequence reads: CASSEALHRDTQYF. The CDR3 nucleotides are TGTGCCAGCAGTGAAGCCCTACACAGAGATACGCAGTATTTT.

Concerning this clone: The same CDR3 is also encoded by other DNA sequences in this sample. V usage is TRBV28 and J usage is TRBJ2-3, with D hard to call. CDR1 is MDHEN, CDR2 SYDVKM, per germline. This CDR3 is built from 12 residues. The V and J ends lost 3 bases and 6 bases respectively, with 7 bases between them. The DNA for the CDR3 is TGTGCCAGCAGTTTGGGTCTCGATACGCAGTATTTT. Its translation is CASSLGLDTQYF. The full variable domain, completed using reference TRBV28 and TRBJ2-3, is DVKVTQSSRYLVKRTGEKVFLECVQDMDHENMFWYRQDPGLGLRLIYFSYDVKMKEKGDIPEGYSVSREKKERFSLILESASTNQTSMYLCASSLGLDTQYFGPGTRLTVL.

The rearrangement joins TRBV14 to TRBJ2-1; 14 bases are shared with TRBD2. The CDR3 totals 18 residues. Germline V gives CDR1 SGHDN, CDR2 FVKESK. Trimming at V came to 2 bases and at J to 7 bases, leaving 10 bases not matched to a gene. For the CDR3, the DNA is TGTGCCAGCAGCCAACGTATGGCAGGGACTAGCGGGAGAAATGAGCAGTTCTTC. As protein: CASSQRMAGTSGRNEQFF.